These 15 T cell receptor beta chains were sequenced from one sample in a study of early T cells in non-severe SARS-CoV-2 infection (dated by TCRdb to the early 2020s). The library was prepared using 5' RACE. Instrument used: NextSeq 500. TCRdb handled the public reads itself, with Q25 trimming in fastp and clone calling in MiXCR, and kept productive beta chains. Every entry covers one CDR3 protein and lists the most common genes and DNA from its rows. This sample is represented by some 91,000 distinct CDR3 sequences; approximately 13% of them were singletons. Approximately 2% of the sample rests with the top ten. The sequenced material came from whole blood. The source of these receptors is an adult who was a healthcare worker with PCR-confirmed SARS-CoV-2 infection or an uninfected control (not recorded which).

The chain links TRBV20-1 to TRBJ2-3; D remains ambiguous. The CDR3 has 13 amino acids. Germline V gene data show CDR1 as DFQATT and CDR2 as SNEGSKA (reference sequence). Trimming pared 3 bases from V and 2 bases from J, leaving 9 bases between. The CDR3 DNA follows: TGCAGTGCTAGTAGCCCCCCCACAGATACGCAGTATTTT. As protein: CSASSPPTDTQYF.

The gene calls are TRBV6-2 or TRBV6-3 and TRBJ2-1; 10 nucleotides match TRBD2. This CDR3 is built from 16 residues. Per the germline V gene, CDR1 is MNHEY and CDR2 is SVGEGT. The junction had 7 bases not matched to a gene; V was cut back by 5 bases and J by 3 bases. The CDR3 coding sequence is TGTGCCAGCAGTACGGTAGCGGGGGGACTCTACAATGAGCAGTTCTTC. Amino acid sequence: CASSTVAGGLYNEQFF.

V is TRBV3-1 and J is TRBJ2-5; D is possibly TRBD1 (6 bases). Trimming stripped 0 bases from V and 2 bases from J, with 10 bases between. Looked up from germline, CDR1 is LGHDT and CDR2 is YNNKEL (reference sequence). The CDR3 is 15 residues long. The CDR3 nucleotides are TGTGCCAGCAGCCAAGATGGGACATATCAAGAGACCCAGTACTTC. Translated: CASSQDGTYQETQYF.

Many counts were recorded for this clonotype. This sequence joins TRBV28 and TRBJ2-7; D uncertain. CDR1 is MDHEN, CDR2 SYDVKM, per germline. V was pared by 7 bases and J by 0 bases, with 10 bases between. The length of the CDR3 is 13 residues. The CDR3 coding sequence is TGTGCCAGCACCAGAGACGGCTCCTACGAGCAGTACTTC. Its protein is CASTRDGSYEQYF.

This clonotype appeared a few times. The chain recombines TRBV6-2 or TRBV6-3 with TRBJ2-2; D call uncertain. The CDR3 loop spans 13 amino acids. Trimming took 3 bases from V and 6 from J, leaving 8 bases between them. The germline V gene has CDR1 MNHEY and CDR2 SVGEGT. The CDR3 nucleotides are TGTGCCAGCAGTTATTCCAGTTCCGGGGAGCTGTTTTTT. This codes for CASSYSSSGELFF.

This clonotype showed up many times. This chain connects TRBV5-4 to TRBJ2-1, with D maybe TRBD2 (6 bases). Germline CDR1 and CDR2: SGHNT and YYREEE (reference sequence). CDR3 length equals 16 residues. The V gene lost 1 base and the J gene lost 4 bases, with 15 bases spanning the gap. CDR3 residues: CASSLRSRTTYNEQFF. DNA for the CDR3: TGTGCCAGCAGCTTGAGAAGTAGGACTACGTACAATGAGCAGTTCTTC. The variable domain in full, with the rest retrieved from reference TRBV5-4 and TRBJ2-1, is ETGVTQSPTHLIKTRGQQVTLRCSSQSGHNTVSWYQQALGQGPQFIFQYYREEENGRGNFPPRFSGLQFPNYSSELNVNALELDDSALYLCASSLRSRTTYNEQFFGPGTRLTVL.

This clonotype was counted only a few times. The genes are TRBV7-9 and TRBJ1-1; D gene ambiguous. V lost 2 bases to trimming and J lost 2 bases, with 12 bases between them. The CDR3 spans 15 residues. The V gene's germline CDR1 is SEHNR and CDR2 FQNEAQ (reference sequence). CDR3: CASSLPQMRNTEAFF. CDR3 nucleotide sequence: TGTGCCAGCAGCTTACCCCAAATGAGAAACACTGAAGCTTTCTTT.

This clonotype was picked up many times. The chain combines TRBV2 with TRBJ2-3; TRBD2 aligns across 9 bases. The V gene end was trimmed by 6 bases and the J gene end by 10 bases; junction bases not matched to a gene: 8. The CDR3 consists of 13 residues. Germline V gene lookup returns CDR1 SNHLY and CDR2 FYNNEI. CDR3 coding DNA: TGTGCCAGCAGGAAACTGCTAGCGGGATCGCAGTATTTT. Its protein is CASRKLLAGSQYF.

The chain is built from TRBV28 and TRBJ2-7, with D perhaps TRBD2 (7 bases). The germline gives CDR1 MDHEN, CDR2 SYDVKM. Trimming cost V 3 bases and J 5 bases, with 14 bases left between them. The CDR3 runs to 14 residues. CDR3 sequence (DNA): TGTGCCAGCAGTTTTGGGGGGGCATCTGACGAGCAGTACTTC. Its translation: CASSFGGASDEQYF.

This clonotype was recorded a few times. The chain carries TRBV4-2 and TRBJ1-6; D possibly corresponds to TRBD1 (5 bases). CDR1 is LGHNA, CDR2 YNFKEQ, per germline. Trimming left V 0 bases short and J 16 bases short, with 10 bases between. The CDR3 length is 12 residues. CDR3 protein: CASSQEGPRLHF. The CDR3 region has the DNA TGTGCCAGCAGCCAAGAGGGGCCCCGACTCCACTTT.

This clonotype has ten or more counts. J is TRBJ1-2 and V is TRBV29-1; D unclear. CDR3 length: 13 residues. Trimming left V 8 bases short and J 7 bases short, with 20 bases between. The V gene's germline CDR1 is SQVTM and CDR2 ANQGSEA. CDR3 region: CSIPLREGSGYTF. The CDR3 DNA reads as TGCAGCATCCCCTTAAGGGAGGGAAGTGGCTACACCTTC.

The V gene is TRBV7-9, the J gene TRBJ2-7; D gene ambiguous. V lost 5 bases, J lost 13 bases, and 15 bases lay in between. CDR1 is SEHNR and CDR2 is FQNEAQ in the germline V gene (reference sequence). The CDR3 spans 11 residues. The CDR3 sequence is CASSSQSRRYF. CDR3 coding DNA: TGTGCCAGCAGCAGTCAGAGTCGTCGATACTTC.

This clonotype was seen at least ten times. The J gene is TRBJ2-7, the V gene TRBV15, with TRBD1 identical over 8 bases. The CDR3 is 16 amino acids. Germline CDR1 reads LNHNV; CDR2 reads YYDKDF (reference sequence). Germline trimming cut 0 bases from V and 0 bases from J; bases unmatched to any gene: 4. The CDR3 nucleotides are TGTGCCACCAGCAGAGACAGGGACAGGAGCTCCTACGAGCAGTACTTC. It codes for CATSRDRDRSSYEQYF.

This clonotype was recorded at least ten times. This chain connects TRBV20-1 to TRBJ1-5; the match to TRBD1 covers 9 bases. V shed 3 bases, J shed 3 bases, and the junction held 3 bases outside the gene matches. Germline-derived CDR1 and CDR2 are DFQATT and SNEGSKA (reference sequence). The CDR3 is made up of 14 amino acids. Here the CDR3 reads CSASHRGPNQPQHF. The CDR3, as DNA: TGCAGTGCTAGTCACAGGGGGCCCAATCAGCCCCAGCATTTT.

The CDR3 loop is CASSYQRGAETQYF. For the CDR3, the DNA is TGTGCCAGCAGTTACCAGCGGGGGGCAGAGACCCAGTACTTC. The chain has TRBV6-6 and TRBJ2-5, with 9 positions matching TRBD2. Germline-derived CDR1 and CDR2 are MNHNY and SVGAGI (reference sequence). Trimming at V came to 2 bases and at J to 4 bases, leaving 2 bases not matched to a gene. This CDR3 spans 14 amino acids.